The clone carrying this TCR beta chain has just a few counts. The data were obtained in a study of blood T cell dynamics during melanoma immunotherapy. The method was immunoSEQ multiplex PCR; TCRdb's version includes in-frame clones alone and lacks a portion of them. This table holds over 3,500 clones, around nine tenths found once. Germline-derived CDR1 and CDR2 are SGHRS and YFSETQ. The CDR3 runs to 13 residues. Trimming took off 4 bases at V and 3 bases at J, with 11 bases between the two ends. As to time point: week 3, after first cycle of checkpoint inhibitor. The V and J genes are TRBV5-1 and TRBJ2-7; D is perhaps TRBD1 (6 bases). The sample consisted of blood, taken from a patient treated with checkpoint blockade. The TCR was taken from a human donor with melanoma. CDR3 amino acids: CASSLQQGYEQYF. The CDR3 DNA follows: TGCGCCAGCAGCCTTCAACAGGGCTACGAGCAGTACTTC. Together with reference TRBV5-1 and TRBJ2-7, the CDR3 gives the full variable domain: KAGVTQTPRYLIKTRGQQVTLSCSPISGHRSVSWYQQTPGQGLQFLFEYFSETQRNKGNFPGRFSGRQFSNSRSEMNVSTLELGDSALYLCASSLQQGYEQYFGPGTRLTVT.